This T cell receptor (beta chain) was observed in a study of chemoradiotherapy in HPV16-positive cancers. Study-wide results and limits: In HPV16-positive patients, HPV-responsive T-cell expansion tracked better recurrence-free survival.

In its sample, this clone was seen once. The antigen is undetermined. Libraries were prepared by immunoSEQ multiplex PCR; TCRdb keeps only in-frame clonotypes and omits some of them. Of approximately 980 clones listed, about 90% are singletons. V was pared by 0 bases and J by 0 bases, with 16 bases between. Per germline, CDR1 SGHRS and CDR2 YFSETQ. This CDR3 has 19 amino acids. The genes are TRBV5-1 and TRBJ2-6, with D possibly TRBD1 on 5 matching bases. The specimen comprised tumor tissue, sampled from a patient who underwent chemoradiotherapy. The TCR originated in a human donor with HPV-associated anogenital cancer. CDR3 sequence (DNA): TGCGCCAGCAGCTTGGTGGGCAGGGTAGGGCTCTCTGGGGCCAACGTCCTGACTTTC. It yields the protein CASSLVGRVGLSGANVLTF.